This paragraph covers one TCR beta chain sequence. These data originate in a study of OX40 agonist ivuxolimab in advanced cancers. CDR1 is LNHDA and CDR2 is SQIVND in the germline V gene (reference sequence). The V and J ends lost 4 bases and 5 bases, in that order; junction bases with no gene match: 7. This CDR3 has 16 residues. Sequencing used immunoSEQ multiplex PCR; TCRdb keeps in-frame clones, though not all of them. The data show approximately 89,000 clones, more than 75% seen once. The starting material was CD4+ or CD8+ T cells sorted from blood, obtained in a trial of the OX40 agonist ivuxolimab. This rearrangement joins TRBV19 to TRBJ2-3; 12 nucleotides align to TRBD1. This TCR was recovered from an adult with an advanced solid tumor such as melanoma, head and neck, liver or kidney cancer. The CDR3 is CASSTTGQGARDTQYF. CDR3 sequence (DNA): TGTGCCAGTAGTACCACGGGACAGGGGGCTAGAGATACGCAGTATTTT.